Listed below are T cell receptor beta chains from one sample, sequenced in a study of blood T cell repertoires in COVID-19. TCRdb keeps only in-frame clones here, not all; method: immunoSEQ multiplex PCR. The profile shows 95,000 to 150,000 clones, about 79% of them singletons. Sequenced: peripheral blood. Source of these receptors: a man aged 70 or older with acute or convalescent COVID-19. Each CDR3 is given with its conserved first and last residue. D genes are given only for firm matches. Not every row has a clone size; where given, it reads once, few, many or a size class.

d_call cdr3_length j_call clone_size v_call cdr3_nt cdr3_aa
TRBD1 15 TRBJ1-1 - TRBV27 TGTGCCAGCAGTTTATACGGGACAGGGGGCACTGAAGCTTTCTTT CASSLYGTGGTEAFF
TRBD1 13 TRBJ1-5 - TRBV6-5 TGTGCCAGCGGGACAGGGCTGAGTCAGCCCCAGCATTTT CASGTGLSQPQHF
- 13 TRBJ1-2 - TRBV6-2/TRBV6-3 TGTGCCAGCAGTTGGGACTTCTCTTATGGCTACACCTTC CASSWDFSYGYTF
TRBD2 14 TRBJ2-5 - TRBV7-2 TGTGCCAGCAGCTTAGAACTAGCGGAGGAGACCCAGTACTTC CASSLELAEETQYF
- 15 TRBJ1-5 - TRBV7-9 TGTGCCAGCAGCCAGACAGGCTCTAGCAATCAGCCCCAGCATTTT CASSQTGSSNQPQHF
- 14 TRBJ2-7 - TRBV5-1 TGCGCCAGCAGCTTGGTTGACAGCACCTACGAGCAGTACTTC CASSLVDSTYEQYF
TRBD1 15 TRBJ2-2 - TRBV18 TGTGCCAGCTCCCTCGACAGGGGGGATACCGGGGAGCTGTTTTTT CASSLDRGDTGELFF
- 14 TRBJ1-2 - TRBV6-1 TGTGCCAGCAGGGGAGGGGGTAGTAACTATGGCTACACCTTC CASRGGGSNYGYTF
- 16 TRBJ1-4 - TRBV7-2 TGTGCCAGCAGCTTTCACCGGACTGCAACTAATGAAAAACTGTTTTTT CASSFHRTATNEKLFF
- 15 TRBJ1-3 few TRBV3-1/TRBV3-2 TGTGCCAGCAGAGGGCAGGGGATCGCTGGAAACACCATATATTTT CASRGQGIAGNTIYF
TRBD1 15 TRBJ1-4 - TRBV19 TGTGCCAGTAGTCCGCCGACAGGGAGGCAGGAAAAACTGTTTTTT CASSPPTGRQEKLFF
- 20 TRBJ2-3 - TRBV21-1 TGTGCCAGCAGCAAAGAAACGGGTTGGGGGAGGGTCAAGAGCACAGATACGCAGTATTTT CASSKETGWGRVKSTDTQYF
TRBD1 17 TRBJ1-6 - TRBV3-1/TRBV3-2 TGTGCCAGCAGCCTTACGACAGGGGAGGTTTCGGATTCACCCCTCCACTTT CASSLTTGEVSDSPLHF
- 13 TRBJ1-5 - TRBV5-5 TGTGCCAGCAGCCCCGGGGTAAATCAGCCCCAGCATTTT CASSPGVNQPQHF
TRBD1 14 TRBJ2-2 few TRBV4-2 TGTGCCAGCCAAAGGCAGGGGGACACCGGGGAGCTGTTTTTT CASQRQGDTGELFF
- 14 TRBJ1-1 - TRBV18 TGTGCCAGCTCACCAGTTTCCAGAGGGTCTGAAGCTTTCTTT CASSPVSRGSEAFF
TRBD2 15 TRBJ2-3 - TRBV11-2 TGTGCCAGCAGCTTAGAAGCGGGGGGTTCAGATACGCAGTATTTT CASSLEAGGSDTQYF
- 14 TRBJ2-5 - TRBV19 TGTGCCAGTCGCAGTGGGGGGAACCAAGAGACCCAGTACTTC CASRSGGNQETQYF
TRBD1 15 TRBJ1-3 few TRBV5-4 TGTGCCAGCAGCATACAGGGGGGGTCAAGGAACACCATATATTTT CASSIQGGSRNTIYF
TRBD1 12 TRBJ1-4 - TRBV6-5 TGTGCCAGCAGGACAGGGTATGAAAAACTGTTTTTT CASRTGYEKLFF
- 14 TRBJ1-3 - TRBV4-3 TGCGCCAGCAGCCAAGCCGGGGATGGAAACACCATATATTTT CASSQAGDGNTIYF
- 14 TRBJ1-1 - TRBV11-3 TGTGCCAGCAGCTTAGAGGCCCTGAACACTGAAGCTTTCTTT CASSLEALNTEAFF
- 12 TRBJ1-4 - TRBV12-3/TRBV12-4 TGTGCCAGCAGTTACCCCGGCGGCAGGGCGTCTTTT CASSYPGGRASF
- 14 TRBJ2-7 few TRBV7-9 TGTGCCAGCAGCTTAGTTGACAGCCGGTACGAGCAGTACTTC CASSLVDSRYEQYF
- 12 TRBJ1-2 - TRBV12-3/TRBV12-4 TGTGCCAGCAGTTTAGGGGCAGGTGGCTACACCTTC CASSLGAGGYTF
- 14 TRBJ2-7 - TRBV4-3 TGCGCCAGCAGCCAAGATAGGTCAGGCTGGGAGCAGTACTTC CASSQDRSGWEQYF
- 16 TRBJ1-2 - TRBV4-2 TGTGCCAGCAGCCCAGTGCTACAGGCTTCTCGAAGTGGCTACACCTTC CASSPVLQASRSGYTF
TRBD1 15 TRBJ1-2 few TRBV2 TGTGCCAGCAGGAAGGGACAGGGGTCTAACTATGGCTACACCTTC CASRKGQGSNYGYTF
- 13 TRBJ1-1 - TRBV9 TGTGCCAGCAGCGGGACAACTAACACTGAAGCTTTCTTT CASSGTTNTEAFF
TRBD2 19 TRBJ2-2 - TRBV4-2 TGTGCCAGCAGCCAAGTAGCCGGTAGCGGGGGCCCGAACACCGGGGAGCTGTTTTTT CASSQVAGSGGPNTGELFF
TRBD1 16 TRBJ2-5 - TRBV9 TGTGCCAGCAGCCCAGGGACAGGTCGGTACCAAGAGACCCAGTACTTC CASSPGTGRYQETQYF
TRBD1 16 TRBJ2-2 - TRBV5-4 TGTGCCAGCAGCTTGCCGACAGGGAGAATCACCGGGGAGCTGTTTTTT CASSLPTGRITGELFF
- 11 TRBJ2-5 - TRBV18 TGTGCCAGCAGGGGTTTGGAGACCCAGTACTTC CASRGLETQYF
TRBD2 15 TRBJ2-1 - TRBV5-1 TGCGCCAGCAGCTTGGTGGGCGGGGGTAGAAATGAGCAGTTCTTC CASSLVGGGRNEQFF
- 12 TRBJ2-7 - TRBV7-2 TGTGCCAGCAGCGTAACAGGCTACGAGCAGTACTTC CASSVTGYEQYF
TRBD2 14 TRBJ2-2 few TRBV6-2/TRBV6-3 TGTGCCAGCAGTTTACGACTAGCGGGGTGGGAGCTGTTTTTT CASSLRLAGWELFF
TRBD1 15 TRBJ2-3 many TRBV19 TGTGCCAGTAGTATTTTGGACAGGGGCACAGATACGCAGTATTTT CASSILDRGTDTQYF
- 14 TRBJ1-1 few TRBV3-1/TRBV3-2 TGTGCCAGCAGCCAGGGTGGACTGAGCACTGAAGCTTTCTTT CASSQGGLSTEAFF
- 17 TRBJ2-1 - TRBV7-2 TGTGCCAGCAGCTTAGAGCTAGCGAACCTCGTCTACAATGAGCAGTTCTTC CASSLELANLVYNEQFF
- 12 TRBJ2-1 - TRBV6-2/TRBV6-3 TGTGCCAGCAGTTACTCCGGGGGGCGGCAGTTCTTC CASSYSGGRQFF
TRBD1 15 TRBJ1-1 - TRBV2 TGTGCCAGCAGCCCTAGGGTCGACAGGGGGAATGAAGCTTTCTTT CASSPRVDRGNEAFF
- 16 TRBJ2-2 - TRBV6-2/TRBV6-3 TGTGCCAGCAGTTACTCGGCGTTAGCCCCCACCGGGGAGCTGTTTTTT CASSYSALAPTGELFF
- 14 TRBJ2-7 - TRBV6-1 TGTGCCAGCAGTTTTAGCGAGGTCTCCTACGAGCAGTACTTC CASSFSEVSYEQYF
TRBD1 17 TRBJ2-5 - TRBV7-9 TGTGCCAGCAGGTATCGTTCGGACAGGGGGAAAGGAGAGACCCAGTACTTC CASRYRSDRGKGETQYF
TRBD1 13 TRBJ1-2 - TRBV19 TGTGCCACTTACACTCAGGGGGGCAATGGCTACACCTTC CATYTQGGNGYTF
- 14 TRBJ2-3 - TRBV4-3 TGCGCCAGCAGCCAAGCCAGGGGACCAGATACGCAGTATTTT CASSQARGPDTQYF
- 16 TRBJ1-6 - TRBV14 TGTGCCAGCAGCCTTGAAGCGGGCAGTCTTGATTCACCCCTCCACTTT CASSLEAGSLDSPLHF
TRBD1 16 TRBJ1-2 - TRBV18 TGTGCCAGCTCACAGGAAGGAATGGGACAGATCTATGGCTACACCTTC CASSQEGMGQIYGYTF
- 15 TRBJ1-4 - TRBV18 TGTGCCAGCTCACCAGGGCCAGGGACTAATGAAAAACTGTTTTTT CASSPGPGTNEKLFF
TRBD2 15 TRBJ2-1 - TRBV4-2 TGTGCCAGCAGCCTTAGCGGGGGGTCCTACAATGAGCAGTTCTTC CASSLSGGSYNEQFF
TRBD2 15 TRBJ2-2 - TRBV14 TGTGCCAGCAACACCCTAGCGGGGCCGACCGGGGAGCTGTTTTTT CASNTLAGPTGELFF